Listed below are T cell receptor beta chains from one sample, sequenced in a study of cytomegalovirus exposure and HLA in healthy donors. Assay: immunoSEQ multiplex PCR; the TCRdb copy retains only in-frame clones and omits some. This table holds about 160,000 clones, roughly 80% found once. Sequencing used PBMCs. These receptors were collected from a woman younger than 30 in good health and CMV-seronegative. Both conserved end residues are part of each CDR3. A D gene is named only where the DNA matches it firmly. Not every row has a clone size; where given, it reads once, few, many or a size class.

>TRBJ2-5|.|.|TRBV29-1
TGCAGCGTTGAAAGCCCGTCGCGGGAGACCCAGTACTTC
CSVESPSRETQYF
>TRBJ2-7|.|TRBD2|TRBV5-1
TGCGCCAGCAGCTTGGGCGGGACTAGCGGCTCCTACGAGCAGTACTTC
CASSLGGTSGSYEQYF
>TRBJ1-2|.|.|TRBV6-1
TGTGCCAGCAGTGGCCGAGGAGGCTACACCTTC
CASSGRGGYTF
>TRBJ1-5|.|.|TRBV19
TGTGCCAGTTGTGAAGGGGTCGTCGGCAATCAGCCCCAGCATTTT
CASCEGVVGNQPQHF
>TRBJ1-1|.|TRBD1|TRBV30
TGTGCCTGGAATATACAGGGGGCGCAAAAAGCTTTCTTT
CAWNIQGAQKAFF
>TRBJ2-7|.|.|TRBV6-6
TGTGCCAGCAGACAGGGACCCTACGAGCAGTACTTC
CASRQGPYEQYF
>TRBJ2-1|once|TRBD2|TRBV7-2
TGTGCCAGCAGCTTATTCAGCGGGGCCTACAATGAGCAGTTCTTC
CASSLFSGAYNEQFF
>TRBJ2-1|.|TRBD2|TRBV6-1
TGTGCCATCTTGGGACTACTCAATGAGCAGTTCTTC
CAILGLLNEQFF
>TRBJ2-7|.|TRBD1|TRBV27
TGTGCCAGTAACCGACAGGGGGGGCTCAGCTACGAGCAGTACTTC
CASNRQGGLSYEQYF
>TRBJ2-3|.|TRBD2|TRBV5-1
TGCGCCAGCAGCCTAACTAGCGTTTCTAGCACAGATACGCAGTATTTT
CASSLTSVSSTDTQYF
>TRBJ2-7|few|TRBD2|TRBV4-2
TGTGCCAGCAGCCAAGATCTACTAGCGGGAGGTAATTCCTACGAGCAGTACTTC
CASSQDLLAGGNSYEQYF
>TRBJ2-1|.|.|TRBV28
TGTGCCAGCAGTTTCCAAGGGGACTTCTACAATGAGCAGTTCTTC
CASSFQGDFYNEQFF
>TRBJ1-5|few|.|TRBV6-1
TGTGCCAGCAGTGACCGACGGCGGGAGCATTTT
CASSDRRREHF
>TRBJ2-7|.|.|TRBV5-6
TGTGCCAGCAGCTTGGGGGGACTCGCTGGGGGGGAGCAGTACTTC
CASSLGGLAGGEQYF
>TRBJ2-1|.|.|TRBV9
TGTGCCAGCAGCGTAGGATCACAGTCCTCCTACAATGAGCAGTTCTTC
CASSVGSQSSYNEQFF
>TRBJ2-2|.|.|TRBV6-1
TGTGCCAGCAATCAACAGGGAACCGGGGAGCTGTTTTTT
CASNQQGTGELFF
>TRBJ2-3|.|TRBD1|TRBV28
TGTGCCAGCAGTTTATTCCGGGACAGGGGAGGAGGTAGCGGGACAACAGATACGCAGTATTTT
CASSLFRDRGGGSGTTDTQYF
>TRBJ2-3|.|TRBD2|TRBV6-1
TGTGCCAGCAGGAGGGGACTAAACACAGATACGCAGTATTTT
CASRRGLNTDTQYF
>TRBJ2-1|once|.|TRBV12-5
TGTGCTAGCTCAGCGGCCCACAATGAGCAGTTCTTC
CASSAAHNEQFF
>TRBJ2-5|few|TRBD1|TRBV6-1
TGTGCCAGCAGTGTACAGGGGATAAACGCCGAAGAGACCCAGTACTTC
CASSVQGINAEETQYF
>TRBJ2-1|.|TRBD2|TRBV28
TGTGCCAGCAGAATTGCCGGGACTAGCGGGAACAATGAGCAGTTCTTC
CASRIAGTSGNNEQFF
>TRBJ2-7|few|TRBD2|TRBV30
TGTGCCTGGAGTCACCTAGTAAAGGCGGGAGGCGGGGAGCAGTACTTC
CAWSHLVKAGGGEQYF
>TRBJ2-7|.|.|TRBV7-8
TGTGCCAGCAGCTTAACCGCCCGCCAGGCGTACTTC
CASSLTARQAYF
>TRBJ2-7|.|TRBD2|TRBV5-6
TGTGCCAGCAGCTTGGTTAGCGGGGGGAGGTACGAGCAGTACTTC
CASSLVSGGRYEQYF
>TRBJ1-4|few|.|TRBV28
TGTGCCAGCAGCACCCATCTTCAGGTTACGGCTAATGAAAAACTGTTTTTT
CASSTHLQVTANEKLFF
>TRBJ1-5|.|.|TRBV11-2
TGTGCCAGCAGCCGTATGGGGGGTCAGCCCCAGCATTTT
CASSRMGGQPQHF
>TRBJ2-7|.|TRBD1|TRBV7-3
TGTGCCAGCAGCTTAGGAGCTCCCGGGACAGGGGGCTACGAGCAGTACTTC
CASSLGAPGTGGYEQYF
>TRBJ2-7|.|TRBD1|TRBV13
TGTGCCAGCAGCTCAATCGGGACAGGGGCCATAGGAATCTACGAGCAGTACTTC
CASSSIGTGAIGIYEQYF
>TRBJ2-2|.|.|TRBV7-2
TGTGCCAGCAGCTTGAGGAACACCGGGGAGCTGTTTTTT
CASSLRNTGELFF
>TRBJ2-1|.|.|TRBV28
TGTGCCAGCAGTTCTGTGACTGATCGGGATGAGCAGTTCTTC
CASSSVTDRDEQFF
>TRBJ2-1|.|.|TRBV4-1
TGCGCCAGCAGCCTGAGACAGGTGGCCTCCGGGAATGAGCAGTTCTTC
CASSLRQVASGNEQFF
>TRBJ2-5|few|TRBD1|TRBV25-1
TGTGCCAGCAGTGACCAGGGGGCTACGGAGACCCAGTACTTC
CASSDQGATETQYF
>TRBJ2-1|few|.|TRBV5-1
TGCGCCAGCAGCTTGGTACCCGGGGACTACAATGAGCAGTTCTTC
CASSLVPGDYNEQFF
>TRBJ2-3|once|TRBD2|TRBV25-1
TGTGCCAGCAGTGAGCCTAGCGGGAGGGCAGATACGCAGTATTTT
CASSEPSGRADTQYF
>TRBJ2-2|.|.|TRBV5-4
TGTGCCAGCAGGCTTCCTAGCTATCGCTCCGGGGAGCTGTTTTTT
CASRLPSYRSGELFF
>TRBJ2-1|.|.|TRBV6-1
TGTGCCAGCAGTGATCAGGGGATTGGTGAGCAGTTCTTC
CASSDQGIGEQFF
>TRBJ2-2|.|.|TRBV5-4
TGTGCCAGCAGCTTTGACAGGCGGGCCGGGGAGCTGTTTTTT
CASSFDRRAGELFF
>TRBJ1-1|.|.|TRBV11-2
TGTGCCAGCAGCTACGGGATCTATGAAGCTTTCTTT
CASSYGIYEAFF
>TRBJ1-1|.|.|TRBV4-1
TGCGCCAGCAGCCAGGGGGGAGCGGCTTACTCATTAATGAACACTGAAGCTTTCTTT
CASSQGGAAYSLMNTEAFF
>TRBJ2-7|.|TRBD2|TRBV7-9
TGTGCCAGCATCCGCGCCGGGGGAGGGAAGTACGAGCAGTACTTC
CASIRAGGGKYEQYF
>TRBJ2-1|.|.|TRBV11-2
TGTGCCAGCAGCGTCGCGGAAAGCTCCTACAATGAGCAGTTCTTC
CASSVAESSYNEQFF
>TRBJ2-7|once|TRBD1|TRBV28
TGTGCCAGCAGGGGAACAGGGGGAAGCTCCTACGAGCAGTACTTC
CASRGTGGSSYEQYF
>TRBJ1-1|.|.|TRBV2
TGTGCCAGCACTTTAGACAGGATGAACACTGAAGCTTTCTTT
CASTLDRMNTEAFF
>TRBJ2-1|few|TRBD2|TRBV27
TGTGCCAGCAGGTTCGGGGGGGGACCCTACAATGAGCAGTTCTTC
CASRFGGGPYNEQFF
>TRBJ1-2|.|.|TRBV7-9
TGTGCCAGCAGCTTAGAAGGTTCGGCAGGTTCTTTCTATGGCTACACCTTC
CASSLEGSAGSFYGYTF
>TRBJ2-3|.|.|TRBV11-3
TGTGCCAGCCAGTTAGCGGCTAGCACAGATACGCAGTATTTT
CASQLAASTDTQYF
>TRBJ1-2|.|.|TRBV28
TGTGCGGGGGCAGGGGCCAACTATGGCTACACCTTC
CAGAGANYGYTF
>TRBJ2-1|few|.|TRBV7-8
TGTGCCAGCAGCTCCACTCCAGCGGAAGTCTCCTACAATGAGCAGTTCTTC
CASSSTPAEVSYNEQFF
>TRBJ1-1|few|TRBD1|TRBV10-3
TGTGCCATCGCGACAGGGTCGGGGGAGAACACTGAAGCTTTCTTT
CAIATGSGENTEAFF
>TRBJ2-7|.|TRBD2|TRBV30
TGTGCCTGGAGCGCCGGGACTAGCAACTCGCACGAGCAGTACTTC
CAWSAGTSNSHEQYF
>TRBJ2-1|.|TRBD2|TRBV7-6
TGTGCCAGCAGCTTAGTGCGGGAGGAGTATTGGAATGAGCAGTTCTTC
CASSLVREEYWNEQFF
>TRBJ1-1|.|TRBD1|TRBV18
TGTGCCAGCTCCGGGACAGGGAGCACTGAAGCTTTCTTT
CASSGTGSTEAFF
>TRBJ2-7|once|TRBD2|TRBV7-9
TGTTCCAGCAGCTTAGCTCGGGCTAGCGGAAACTACGAGCAGTACTTC
CSSSLARASGNYEQYF
>TRBJ1-6|.|.|TRBV6-5
TGTGCCAGCAGGGGGGGTTTCTATAATTCACCCCTCCACTTT
CASRGGFYNSPLHF
>TRBJ2-3|once|TRBD1|TRBV5-1
TGCGCCAGCAGCCGACAGGGAGACTCCCCAGATACGCAGTATTTT
CASSRQGDSPDTQYF
>TRBJ2-5|.|TRBD1|TRBV5-1
TGCGCCAGCAATCCAGGGGGCGTTGAGACCCAGTACTTC
CASNPGGVETQYF
>TRBJ2-1|.|TRBD1|TRBV7-9
TGTTCCAGCAGCCCGCGGACAGGGGGCAATGAGCAGTTCTTC
CSSSPRTGGNEQFF